Here is one T cell receptor beta chain with its context. The antigen is unknown. The sample belongs to a study of T cell responses to AZD1222 COVID-19 vaccine. Study-wide points: It should be noted that donors were predominantly white British and more often female, and clonal diversity was possibly underestimated. Close to half of spike-specific TCRs reportedly recognize unmutated variant regions.

Repertoires were generated with immunoSEQ multiplex PCR, while TCRdb's copy carries only in-frame clones and drops some. The repertoire holds 150,000 or so clones, with around nine tenths as singletons. The germline V gene encodes CDR1 LNHNV and CDR2 YYDKDF (reference sequence). The germline V and J ends were trimmed by 1 base and 3 bases, with 6 bases remaining between them. This CDR3 has 13 amino acids. The input for sequencing was peripheral blood, taken 28 days after the second AZD1222 dose. The rearrangement links TRBV15 to TRBJ2-5; D ambiguous. This receptor was identified in an adult who received the AZD1222 COVID-19 vaccine. The CDR3 region is CATSRAWEETQYF. The CDR3 bases are TGTGCCACCAGCAGAGCATGGGAAGAGACCCAGTACTTC.